This entry features one T cell receptor (beta chain) sequence. The entry originates in a study of OX40 agonist ivuxolimab in advanced cancers. Turning to the study itself: The eligibility criteria allowed prior anti-PD-1, anti-PD-L1 or anti-CTLA-4 therapy, and 40% had some.

The V and J ends lost 2 bases and 3 bases respectively, with 6 bases between them. Per the germline V gene, CDR1 is SGHDT and CDR2 is YYEEEE. The CDR3 has 13 residues. TCRdb's table, derived via immunoSEQ multiplex PCR, lists solely in-frame clones and lacks some. The profile covers around 46,000 clones, with 86% appearing a single time and about 13% taken by the ten largest. The chain employs TRBV5-6 and TRBJ1-5; no firm D call. This clonotype was obtained from an adult with an advanced solid tumor such as melanoma, head and neck, liver or kidney cancer. The sample consisted of CD4+ or CD8+ T cells sorted from blood, taken in a trial of the OX40 agonist ivuxolimab. CDR3 coding DNA: TGTGCCAGCAGCTTAAACACCAATCAGCCCCAGCATTTT. As protein: CASSLNTNQPQHF. Using reference TRBV5-6 and TRBJ1-5 for the parts outside the CDR3, the full variable domain is DAGVTQSPTHLIKTRGQQVTLRCSPKSGHDTVSWYQQALGQGPQFIFQYYEEEERQRGNFPDRFSGHQFPNYSSELNVNALLLGDSALYLCASSLNTNQPQHFGDGTRLSIL.